This T cell receptor (beta chain) was observed in a study of cytomegalovirus exposure and HLA in healthy donors (TCRdb year 2017). Background for the entire study: According to an earlier analysis of around 600 of the donors, about 190 million T cells yielded over 100 million unique TCR beta sequences and about 300 Gb of sequence data. An early release covering roughly 640 HLA-typed donors comprised roughly 300 gigabases of sequencing data and around 85 million unique TCR sequences. The genetic ancestry cluster associated with self-reported Caucasian donors included about 81% of the 398 genotyped donors. The study aimed to test whether cataloging public T cell receptors could reveal signatures of past pathogen exposure. The T cell repertoires of 670 or so subjects were profiled by immunosequencing and related to cytomegalovirus serostatus. In addition to the first cohort of 650 to 750 subjects, a separate validation cohort of over 90 different subjects was used. High-throughput TCR immunosequencing, statistical association of individual TCRs with disease status, and machine learning were combined to predict cytomegalovirus infection status. To study patterns of TCR occurrence, a later analysis re-analyzed previously published TCR beta repertoires from more than 550 donors and added high-resolution HLA genotyping. The later analysis used no new phenotypic data to find candidate immune exposures, relying instead on TCR beta sequences and their occurrence across donors. An earlier analysis of several hundred of the donors applied high-throughput TCR beta sequencing to assess whether each TCR beta V gene segment acted as functional or pseudogenic. Alongside the repertoire data, information on donor age, sex, ethnicity and CMV serostatus was compiled. Genome-wide SNP genotypes for about 60% of the roughly 670 donors were used in a later genetic analysis, which treated that subset as a discovery cohort. Every discovery cohort repertoire had been produced on one sequencing platform. HLA typing covered class I and class II loci at four-digit resolution. Typing coverage differed by locus: A, B, C, DRB1 and DQB1 were typed in about 620-630 donors, DQA1 in about 500, DPA1 in 600 to 610, and DPB1 in 400 to 490. Roughly five DR-DQ haplotypes were treated as single units for association and clustering because of strong linkage in the cohort. Among some 410 genotyped donors of the cohort, an average of around 240,000 unique TCR beta nucleotide sequences were sequenced per donor, about a sixth of them non-productive. Broad study findings and their caveats: A later analysis found that TCR association rates varied across HLA loci, with DRB1 alleles showing the most associated TCRs and HLA-C alleles the fewest. HLA typing was unavailable for some donors at each locus, so association tests used only the typed subset. The presence/absence analyses assumed that sequencing depth was roughly uniform across donors, and that assumption may not be true. Most CMV-associated TCR beta chains appeared to be HLA-restricted in a later analysis, and the HLA associations seemed to be driven largely by CMV exposure. According to the authors, the approach could potentially be generalized to other disease states and immunological phenotypes. A few of the identified cytomegalovirus-associated TCR beta chains were confirmed in vitro to be specific for cytomegalovirus antigens. The sequencing pipeline was judged likely to have produced a cluster of highly shared sequence variants as a technical artifact. Correlated functional status among segregating V segments might reflect linkage disequilibrium, but an unknown experimental factor could not be ruled out. About 17 rarely observed V segments, including chromosome 9 orphons, were excluded from the earlier analysis of approximately 500 of the donors because counts were too low. Most TCR sequences were seen in very few donors, while some public TCRs were found in many individuals. In an earlier analysis of some 500 of the donors, most TCR beta V segments were observed in productive rearrangements about 87% or about 30% of the time, broadly matching IMGT annotations. In a later genetic analysis, a missense DCLRE1C variant was associated with V-gene and J-gene trimming of TCR beta chains, and the association was replicated in an independent cohort. Specific HLA alleles were associated with 16,951 TCR beta sequences at a false discovery rate of 0.05 in a later analysis. In a later analysis, several top co-occurrence clusters were reported to appear linked to parvovirus B19, influenza, CMV and Epstein-Barr virus. Immune exposure information for the cohort was limited to CMV serostatus. When HLA alleles, especially DR and DQ, strongly co-occurred, attributing TCR associations to individual alleles was difficult. A further reported finding was that TCR beta sequences accurately predicted the HLA-A and HLA-B alleles for most subjects in the first cohort. In a later analysis, HLA-associated TCR beta chains showed more clonal expansion and lower generation probabilities than non-associated chains that were equally common. The classifier was reported to diagnose cytomegalovirus status with high specificity and sensitivity in both the original cohort and the validation cohort. The study listed 150 to 200 TCR beta chains as associated with cytomegalovirus. In a later genetic analysis, fewer N-insertions in productive TCRs were reported among donors in an Asian-associated ancestry cluster than the 666-donor mean. In this cohort, only TCR beta chains were sequenced, and detectable features were limited by the absence of alpha or paired-chain data.

Libraries came from the immunoSEQ multiplex PCR assay. A mixture of 60 forward primers for TCR Vbeta segments and 13 reverse primers for TCR Jbeta segments was used in the multiplex PCR. A multiplex PCR assay on genomic DNA amplified the CDR3 region of rearranged TCR beta genes. The amplified TCR beta libraries were sequenced on the Illumina HiSeq System as 87-base-pair reads. Regarding the original processing steps: Across the 500 to 700 repertoires, a later analysis counted roughly 77 million unique TCR beta chains, roughly 11 million of which were shared by at least two donors. A nearest-neighbor algorithm error-corrected the raw reads and collapsed the reads into unique sequences, merging closely related sequences to remove PCR and sequencing errors. V, D and J gene segments were assigned by aligning CDR3 sequences to IMGT reference sequences. For a sequence to be retained, a match of at least six nucleotides was required to both a V gene segment and a J gene segment. Rearrangements were classified as productive when the CDR3 lacked stop codons and remained in frame with V and J, and all other rearrangements were classified as non-productive. Following IMGT convention, CDR3 was defined as the stretch from the second conserved V-encoded cysteine to the conserved J-encoded phenylalanine. Sequences without an unambiguous match to a single V gene segment were excluded from the earlier analysis of about 630 of the donors. An earlier analysis of 550 to 650 of the donors classified V segments as functional when productive rearrangements were above 56.7% and as segregating when the standard deviation between donors was above 5%. To diagnose cytomegalovirus status from the catalog of TCR beta chain sequences, a statistical classification framework was built. In a later analysis, V and J genes were assigned by comparing TCR nucleotide sequences against IMGT/GENE-DB human TR gene sequences. The TCRdist pipeline was used in a later analysis to assign CDR3 sequences and most-parsimonious VDJ recombination scenarios. In a later analysis, each TCR beta chain was defined by its CDR3 amino acid sequence together with its V-gene family, and reads lacking a unique V-gene family were excluded. To address suspected cross-contamination and a sequencing artifact, a later analysis removed 592 highly shared, low-generation-probability nucleotide sequences. In a later analysis, a clonal expansion index was calculated for each public chain from normalized within-repertoire ranks of inferred template counts. A later analysis computed generation probabilities with a VDJ recombination model fitted to out-of-frame rearrangements, and checked the results against IGoR. In a later analysis, TCR-TCR, TCR-HLA and TCR-CMV co-occurrence was scored with hypergeometric tests, and a repertoire-size bias correction was applied to TCR pairs. False discovery rates were estimated in a later analysis by permuting HLA or CMV assignments 20 times. In a later analysis, co-occurring TCRs were grouped using DBSCAN, and TCRdist sequence similarity was added for clustering within HLA-allele-positive subsets. Repertoires with fewer than 30,000 or more than 120,000 public chains were left out of co-occurrence clustering, as were roughly five repertoires with anomalous nucleotide sharing. The immuneACCESS repertoire file appears here via TCRdb, limited to in-frame rearrangements. These files lack a portion of the clones; in checked studies, under half of the deficit traces to unresolved V genes, and the cause of the others is not known. That table furnishes V, J and clone size, whereas the DNA furnished D and trimming. The sample table holds some 120,000 clones, of which over 60% were seen once. Jointly, the top ten make up approximately 13% of the sample.

On this clone itself: Its antigen has not been determined. No base quality information exists; no much larger clone differs at one position.

In total, roughly 710 healthy bone marrow donors made up the cohort. At the time of sampling, all cohort members were nominally healthy, though unrecorded immune exposures were likely present. The donor tested CMV seropositive, placing the donor among the 289 seropositive members of the cohort. Each donor provided a peripheral blood sample, and peripheral blood mononuclear cells were used for TCR beta sequencing. Genomic DNA extraction from the blood cell samples was performed with the Qiagen DNeasy Blood Extraction Kit. The source material was PBMCs. The clonotype was recovered from an older woman in good health and CMV-seropositive.

The base sequence is TGTGCCAGCAGCGTAGGTGCTAAAGAGACCCAGTACTTC. It translates as CASSVGAKETQYF. The chain is made from TRBV9 and TRBJ2-5, with no confident D gene call. Taken from the germline V gene, the CDR1 and CDR2 loops are SGDLS and YYNGEE. The CDR3 measures 13 amino acids from cysteine to phenylalanine. Only the CDR3 region is kept as DNA, spanning 39 bases read in frame from base 1. A distance of 6 bases separates the germline ends of V and J, which lose 0 bases and 3 bases respectively.